By share, the clone carrying this T cell receptor (beta chain) counts as medium-sized (0.01 to 0.1%). Its target is unknown. This specimen comes from a study of circulating CD8 cells and anti-PD-1 response in melanoma. Study summary: Every 2 weeks, patients got 3 mg/kg nivolumab intravenously. Study-level findings and limits: PD-1 and DPOS subsets showed similar, higher clonality than DNEG.

Using around 16 ng of total RNA, TCR libraries were made with the QIAseq Immune Repertoire TCR panel. TCRdb fed the reads into MiXCR, producing one record per CDR3 protein. The sample records several hundred distinct CDR3 sequences, approximately 9.1% being singletons. Live CD3+CD8+TCRalphabeta+ cells were sorted into four subsets by PD-1 and/or TIGIT. This clonotype was obtained from a human donor with melanoma. Sequences were derived from CD8+ T cells from PBMCs, sampled at baseline or after one month of anti-PD-1 therapy (not recorded which).

The CDR3: CASRPGTGGGGELFF. CDR3 DNA: TGTGCCAGTAGGCCCGGGACAGGGGGCGGCGGGGAGCTGTTTTTT. J is TRBJ2-2 and V is TRBV19, with 12 bases aligning to TRBD1. V gave up 6 bases and J gave up 7 bases; unmatched junction bases: 6. The CDR3 runs 15 residues. From germline, CDR1 is LNHDA and CDR2 SQIVND (reference sequence).